This TCR beta chain was retrieved from a study of blood T cell repertoires in COVID-19. As for the study in general: Donors in the United States, Italy and Spain gave samples during acute or convalescent COVID-19.

Assay used: immunoSEQ multiplex PCR; TCRdb lists only in-frame clones, some missing. The sample has 300,000 to 450,000 clones, about 87% seen once; the top ten hold over 2.5%. The V segment lost 5 bases and the J segment 2 bases; nucleotides outside the gene matches: 12. There are 19 residues in the CDR3. Germline values: CDR1 SNHLY, CDR2 FYNNEI. Sequenced: peripheral blood. The TCR originated in a human donor in a cohort sampled during active COVID-19. The gene calls are TRBV2 and TRBJ2-1; 13 nucleotides agree with TRBD2. CDR3 nucleotides: TGTGCCAGCAGTTCCGGAGGACTAGCGGGGGCCGCGACCTACAATGAGCAGTTCTTC. Amino acid sequence: CASSSGGLAGAATYNEQFF.